These T cell receptor beta chains were read from a single sample in a study of T cell responses to AZD1222 COVID-19 vaccine. The assay was immunoSEQ multiplex PCR, and TCRdb's table has in-frame clones only and misses some. The table records 110,000 to 150,000 clones, 80% to 90% of them present only once. Source: peripheral blood, taken on day 0 of AZD1222 vaccination. The receptors were sampled from an adult in good health. Both conserved end residues are part of each CDR3. A D gene is named only where the DNA matches it firmly. Expanded clones get a size class; other rows say once, few or many, or leave the size out.

j_call,d_call,v_call,clone_size,cdr3_aa,cdr3_nt
TRBJ1-4,TRBD1,TRBV5-1,-,CASSYEGAREKLFF,TGCGCCAGCAGCTACGAGGGGGCGCGGGAAAAACTGTTTTTT
TRBJ2-3,TRBD1,TRBV15,-,CATSQGQHTQYF,TGTGCCACCAGCCAGGGACAGCATACGCAGTATTTT
TRBJ2-2,-,TRBV5-4,-,CASTPRQSDNTGELFF,TGTGCCAGCACCCCAAGACAGAGCGATAACACCGGGGAGCTGTTTTTT
TRBJ2-2,TRBD2,TRBV27,-,CASSLLTSGTGELFF,TGTGCCAGCAGCTTACTGACTAGCGGCACCGGGGAGCTGTTTTTT
TRBJ2-5,-,TRBV7-2,-,CASSPQGETQYF,TGTGCCAGCAGCCCCCAGGGGGAGACCCAGTACTTC
TRBJ2-5,TRBD2,TRBV2,-,CASRPPWREFSGTQYF,TGTGCCAGCAGGCCCCCCTGGCGGGAGTTTTCAGGGACCCAGTACTTC
TRBJ1-3,-,TRBV5-1,-,CASSSEGNTIYF,TGCGCCAGCAGCTCGGAGGGAAACACCATATATTTT
TRBJ1-2,-,TRBV6-7,-,CASSKKRQSGYTF,TGTGCCAGCAGTAAGAAACGACAGTCTGGCTACACCTTC
TRBJ1-4,TRBD1,TRBV9,-,CASSAGQGIEKLFF,TGTGCCAGCAGCGCAGGACAGGGGATTGAAAAACTGTTTTTT
TRBJ2-2,TRBD2,TRBV7-6,-,CASSPTPPGGDTGELFF,TGTGCCAGCAGCCCAACCCCGCCGGGAGGGGACACCGGGGAGCTGTTTTTT
TRBJ2-7,-,TRBV5-6,once,CASSLEPGATYEQYF,TGTGCCAGCAGCTTGGAACCGGGGGCTACTTACGAGCAGTACTTC